The present entry profiles one T cell receptor (beta chain) with its context. Antigen specificity is unknown. An amount of RNA that ranged from roughly 0.5 to 1 ug was reverse transcribed with random hexamers. TCRdb redid the calling of the immunoSEQ multiplex PCR reads with MiXCR, one entry per CDR3 protein. In the table there are fewer than 250,000 distinct CDR3 sequences, 80% to 95% of which are singletons. The entry originates in a study of CD8 T cells in Susac syndrome. Broader study findings: A relatively small number of individuals underwent TCR sequencing and HLA analysis.

This CDR3 has 13 residues. Germline assignment: CDR1 LNHDA and CDR2 SQIVND (reference sequence). Germline trimming cut 5 bases from V and 6 bases from J; bases unmatched to any gene: 5. The multiple sclerosis controls consisted of treatment-naive patients with relapsing-remitting disease, either stable or active. CD8+ and CD4+ T cells were negatively isolated; TEMRA cells were FACS-enriched. The TCR was taken from a human donor with multiple sclerosis. The gene calls are TRBV19 and TRBJ1-1, with 8 bases fitting TRBD1. The sample consisted of CD8+ T cells from PBMCs. CDR3 sequence: CASSYRTGSEAFF. In nucleotides, the CDR3 is TGTGCCAGTAGTTACCGGACAGGGTCTGAAGCTTTCTTT. The full variable domain, in which reference TRBV19 and TRBJ1-1 provide the parts outside the CDR3, is DGGITQSPKYLFRKEGQNVTLSCEQNLNHDAMYWYRQDPGQGLRLIYYSQIVNDFQKGDIAEGYSVSREKKESFPLTVTSAQKNPTAFYLCASSYRTGSEAFFGQGTRLTVV.